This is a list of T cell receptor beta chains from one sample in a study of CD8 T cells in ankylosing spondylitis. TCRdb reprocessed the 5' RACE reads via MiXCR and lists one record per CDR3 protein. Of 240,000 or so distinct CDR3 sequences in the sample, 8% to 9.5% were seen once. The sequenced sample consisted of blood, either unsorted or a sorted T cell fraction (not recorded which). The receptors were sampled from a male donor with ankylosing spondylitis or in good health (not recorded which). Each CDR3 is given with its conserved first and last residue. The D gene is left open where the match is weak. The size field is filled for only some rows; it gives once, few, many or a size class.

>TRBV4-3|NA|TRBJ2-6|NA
TGCGCCAGCGGGGGGGACAGCGAATTCTCTGGGGCCAACGTCCTGACTTTC
CASGGDSEFSGANVLTF
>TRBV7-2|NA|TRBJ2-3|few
TGTGCCAGCAGCTTCGAGGCCCGCTCAGATACGCAGTATTTT
CASSFEARSDTQYF
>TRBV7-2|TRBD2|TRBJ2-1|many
TGTGCCAGCAGCCGTCCGGGACTAGGGGGCAATGAGCAGTTCTTC
CASSRPGLGGNEQFF
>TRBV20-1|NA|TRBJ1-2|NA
TGCAGTGCTATTTCCGAACGGACAGCGCTCTTTGGCTACACCTTC
CSAISERTALFGYTF
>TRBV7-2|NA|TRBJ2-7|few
TGTGCCAGCAGCCGTAGGGGACACGACTCCTACGAGCAGTACTTC
CASSRRGHDSYEQYF
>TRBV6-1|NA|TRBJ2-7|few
TGTGCCACCACAAGGAGCTCCTACGAGCAGTACTTC
CATTRSSYEQYF
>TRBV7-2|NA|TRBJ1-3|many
TGTGCCAGCAGCCAAGGGTTTTCCGGAAACACCATATATTTT
CASSQGFSGNTIYF
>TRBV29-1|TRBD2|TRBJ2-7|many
TGCAGCGTTGGTGGGGGACTAGCGGCTTGGGAGCAGTACTTC
CSVGGGLAAWEQYF
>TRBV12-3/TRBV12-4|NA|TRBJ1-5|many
TGTGCCAGCAGTTTGAGCGGGGCAAATCAGCCCCAGCATTTT
CASSLSGANQPQHF
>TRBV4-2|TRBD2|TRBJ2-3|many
TGTGCCAGCAGCCAAGGCCTCAAGCGGGGGGGGACAGATACGCAGTATTTT
CASSQGLKRGGTDTQYF
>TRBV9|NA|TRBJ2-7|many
TGTGCCAGCAGCGTAGTCGGGGGCAGATCGATCTACGAGCAGTACTTC
CASSVVGGRSIYEQYF
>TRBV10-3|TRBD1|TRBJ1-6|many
TGTGCCATCAGTGCCGACGGGACAGGGAATTCACCCCTCCACTTT
CAISADGTGNSPLHF
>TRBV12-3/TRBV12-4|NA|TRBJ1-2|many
TGTGCCAGCAGTTTAAGCGGTAACTATGGCTACACCTTC
CASSLSGNYGYTF
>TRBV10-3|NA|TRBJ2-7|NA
TGTGCCACCGGAGGGCAGGGGAATGACGAGCAGTACTTC
CATGGQGNDEQYF
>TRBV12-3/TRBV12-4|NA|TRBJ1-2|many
TGTGCCAGCAGCCCAAGCCCGGGACCCTCGGGGGGCTACACCTTC
CASSPSPGPSGGYTF
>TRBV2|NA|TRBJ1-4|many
TGTGCCAGCAGTGAGACCTCCGGCGGGAAACTGTTTTTT
CASSETSGGKLFF
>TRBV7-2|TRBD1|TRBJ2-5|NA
TGTGCCAGCAGCTCCCACAGGGGGCAGGTAGAGACCCAGTACTTC
CASSSHRGQVETQYF
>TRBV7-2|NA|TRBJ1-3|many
TGTGCCAGCAGCTTAGTCTCCTCTGGAAACACCATATATTTT
CASSLVSSGNTIYF
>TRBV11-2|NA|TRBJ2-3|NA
TGTGCCAGCACCCTTCCGGGGGCCCCCTCGTTTGGCACAGATACGCAGTATTTT
CASTLPGAPSFGTDTQYF
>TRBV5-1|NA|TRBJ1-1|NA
TGCGCCAGCAGCTTGTACGGATCCGAAGCTTTCTTT
CASSLYGSEAFF
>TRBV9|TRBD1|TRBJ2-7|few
TGTGCCAGCAGCGTAGGGCCCGGGACAGACCACTACGAGCAGTACTTC
CASSVGPGTDHYEQYF
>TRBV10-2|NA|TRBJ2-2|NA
TGCGCCAGCAGAGCGCCTCAAGAGCTAATTACCGGGGAGCTGTTTTTT
CASRAPQELITGELFF
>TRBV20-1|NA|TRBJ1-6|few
TGCAGTGCTAGAGAAAAATACAGAGGGATGGATTCACCCCTCCACTTT
CSAREKYRGMDSPLHF
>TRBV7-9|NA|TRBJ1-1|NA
TGTGCCAGCAACGGACACTTTAACACTGAAGCTTTCTTT
CASNGHFNTEAFF
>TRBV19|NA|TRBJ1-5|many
TGTGCCAGTCGGTCCATACAGGGCAATCAGCCCCAGCATTTT
CASRSIQGNQPQHF
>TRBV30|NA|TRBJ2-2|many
TGTGCCTGGGGTACAGGGTCTCTGAACACCGGGGAGCTGTTTTTT
CAWGTGSLNTGELFF
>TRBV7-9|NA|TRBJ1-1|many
TGTGCCAGCAGCTTAGGGGATGAAGCTTTCTTT
CASSLGDEAFF
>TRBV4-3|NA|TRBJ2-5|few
TGCGCCAGCAGCCAGGGGGACGCTGCGTCATTTGGAGAGACCCAGTACTTC
CASSQGDAASFGETQYF
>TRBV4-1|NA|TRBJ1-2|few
TGCGCCAGCAGCCAAGAGGGCAGAAGTAACTATGGCTACACCTTC
CASSQEGRSNYGYTF
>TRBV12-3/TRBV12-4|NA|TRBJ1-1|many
TGTGCCAGCAGTAGGAGTAGCACTGAAGCTTTCTTT
CASSRSSTEAFF
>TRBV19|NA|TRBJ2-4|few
TGTGCCAGTAGAAGGCAGGGGAGCATTCAGTACTTC
CASRRQGSIQYF
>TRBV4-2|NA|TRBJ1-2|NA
TGTGCCAGCAGCCAAGATGCACAGTACAACTATGGCTACACCTTC
CASSQDAQYNYGYTF
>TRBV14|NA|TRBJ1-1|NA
TGTGCCAGCAGCTTCGGATCCACTGAAGCTTTCTTT
CASSFGSTEAFF
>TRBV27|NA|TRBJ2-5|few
TGTGCCAGCAGTCTCCCCGGGTCACAAGAGACCCAGTACTTC
CASSLPGSQETQYF
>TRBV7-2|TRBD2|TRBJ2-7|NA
TGTGCCAGCAGCTTAGGGCTAGCGGGGGGCTCCAAGCAGTACTTC
CASSLGLAGGSKQYF
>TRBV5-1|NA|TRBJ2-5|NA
TGCGCCAGCAGCTTGGCCTGGCAGAAAGAGACCCAGTACTTC
CASSLAWQKETQYF
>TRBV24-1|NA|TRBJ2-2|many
TGTGCCACCAGTGACCACTCCGCCAGAACCGGGGAGCTGTTTTTT
CATSDHSARTGELFF
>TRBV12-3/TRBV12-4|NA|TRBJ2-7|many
TGTGCCAGCAGTTTAGCCGACGGCGAGCAGTACTTC
CASSLADGEQYF
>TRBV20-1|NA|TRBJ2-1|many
TGCAGTGCTAGAGCCAACTACAATGAGCAGTTCTTC
CSARANYNEQFF
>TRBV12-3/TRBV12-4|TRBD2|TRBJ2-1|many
TGTGCCAGCAGTACCACAGGACTAGCGGGAGTCCATGAGCAGTTCTTC
CASSTTGLAGVHEQFF
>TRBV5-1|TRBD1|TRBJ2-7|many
TGCGCCAGCAGCCGGGACAGGGACGACGAGCAGTACTTC
CASSRDRDDEQYF
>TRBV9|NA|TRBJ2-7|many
TGTGCCAGCAGCGTAGTAATTGGGGGCTCCTACGAGCAGTACTTC
CASSVVIGGSYEQYF
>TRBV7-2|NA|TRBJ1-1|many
TGTGCCAGCAGCTCACCGACCCGGGACCTCAGGGCCAAAGCTTTCTTT
CASSSPTRDLRAKAFF
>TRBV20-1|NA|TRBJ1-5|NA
TGCAGTGCTAGCGGGGACACCGGAGGCAATCAGCCCCAGCATTTT
CSASGDTGGNQPQHF